This T cell receptor (beta chain) derives from a study of T cell responses to AZD1222 COVID-19 vaccine (dated by TCRdb to the early 2020s). As for the study more broadly: AZD1222 recipients whose second dose came at about 4 weeks and those whose second dose came at about 12 weeks were combined into one group, since spike-specific TCR depth and breadth did not differ between the two schedules. A total of just over 230 trial participants underwent TCR sequencing, of whom around 200 received two doses of AZD1222 and some 26 received two doses of the MenACWY control vaccine. Trial participants were enrolled by age into 18-55, 56-69 and 70-plus year subgroups, with roughly 150, 30 and 60 TCR-sequenced participants respectively.

As to this clone: No antigen is known for it. Base quality data are lacking; no much larger clone is found one base away.

Trimming accounts for 7 bases at V and 5 bases at J, while the number of junction bases matched to no gene is 13. The germline V gene encodes CDR1 LNHDA and CDR2 SQIVND (reference sequence). The CDR3 covers 15 residues, taking in both the cysteine and the phenylalanine. CDR3 DNA is the only sequence kept; it has 45 bases, read in frame from the first base. The CDR3 regions of human TCRbeta chains were subjected to immunosequencing. In the original analysis: Repertoire TCRs were checked for matches against a reference library of SARS-CoV-2-specific TCRs that had been generated using the MIRA antigen-specificity platform. Breadth was defined as the fraction of unique TCRs that were SARS-CoV-2-associated, and depth was defined as the fraction of total T cells that were SARS-CoV-2-associated. Using the MIRA data, each spike-specific TCR was mapped to the spike region that the TCR reacts to and placed in a CD4 or CD8 class. Log10-transformed breadth and depth values were compared by one-way ANOVA with Sidak's multiple comparisons tests. The immuneACCESS repertoire file appears here via TCRdb, limited to in-frame rearrangements. These files lack a portion of the clones; in checked studies, under half of the deficit traces to unresolved V genes, and the cause of the others is not known. That table furnishes V, J and clone size, whereas the DNA furnished D and trimming. Present in this sample are 130,000 or so clones, approximately 94% of which were seen just once. The top ten constitute roughly 6.6% of the sample.

The time point label, as the study defines it: baseline before first vaccination. Vaccinee samples came from UK trials COV001 and COV002, including a single-blind randomized controlled phase 2/3 trial of AZD1222 (ChAdOx1 nCoV-19) in healthy adults. For TCRbeta chain sequencing, PBMC samples from trial participants were taken at day 0 and at day 28 after the second dose. Results and caveats for the whole study, not just this receptor: The vaccine-associated CD4 TCRs covered the entire spike protein, and the dominant responses fell in regions 160-218 and 743-854. In the small 56-69-year group, the increase in depth fell short of significance, most likely because of low power. Spike-specific TCR breadth and depth rose significantly after two AZD1222 doses compared with day 0 and with MenACWY recipients. Because no samples from the day 14 peak response were available, repertoires could be characterized only after the peak T cell response. Conclusions about previously exposed vaccinees are limited because only six or seven AZD1222 recipients were SARS-CoV-2 seropositive at baseline. Participants were mostly white British, with more females than males. The authors suggested clonal diversity may have been underestimated. Reportedly, close to half of the unique spike-specific TCRs recognized epitopes lying outside the regions that are mutated in the B.1.351 and B.1.1.7 variants.

The sequence is built from TRBV19 and TRBJ1-1; 7 middle bases align to TRBD1. The sequencing here drew on peripheral blood, taken on day 0 of AZD1222 vaccination. This sequence originates from an adult in good health. The DNA reads TGTGCCAGTACCGCCCTTCAGTCAGGGGGAACTGAAGCTTTCTTT. Its protein reads: CASTALQSGGTEAFF.